The 18 T cell receptor beta chains below come from one sample, sequenced in a study of blood T cell repertoires in COVID-19. Sequencing was performed with immunoSEQ multiplex PCR; in TCRdb, only in-frame clones are kept and a portion is missing. The sample comprises 65,000 to 90,000 clones, roughly 78% of which are singletons, and about 10% rests with the top ten. Sequences were obtained from peripheral blood. Every receptor here comes from a man in his 60s with acute or convalescent COVID-19.

The CDR3, as DNA: TGTGCCAGCAGCTTAGTTTGGGGGGACACTGAAGCTTTCTTT. This encodes CASSLVWGDTEAFF. The chain recombines TRBV11-2 with TRBJ1-1; D perhaps matches TRBD1 (5 bases). Trimming stripped 1 base from V and 3 bases from J, with 9 bases between. The length of the CDR3 is 14 residues. Germline V gene sequence: CDR1 SGHAT, CDR2 FQNNGV.

CDR3 in amino acids: CASSQETSGADNTGELFF. The DNA of the CDR3 is TGTGCCAGCAGCCAAGAGACTAGCGGGGCGGATAACACCGGGGAGCTGTTTTTT. The V call is TRBV3-1 (or the pseudogene TRBV3-2), the J call TRBJ2-2; 11 bases line up with TRBD2. Germline values: CDR1 LGHDT, CDR2 YNNKEL (reference sequence). The V gene end was trimmed by 0 bases and the J gene end by 2 bases; junction bases not matched to a gene: 5. This CDR3 contains 18 residues.

The rearrangement joins TRBV15 to TRBJ2-5; TRBD1 aligns across 7 bases. The V and J ends lost 1 base and 0 bases, in that order; junction bases with no gene match: 5. CDR1 and CDR2 (germline): LNHNV, YYDKDF (reference sequence). The CDR3 has 16 amino acids. CDR3 sequence reads: CATSRGRGGYQETQYF. The DNA for the CDR3 is TGTGCCACCAGCAGAGGGCGAGGGGGCTACCAAGAGACCCAGTACTTC.

This chain joins TRBV5-1 and TRBJ2-3, with TRBD2 identical over 8 bases. Unmatched junction bases numbered 1, after V lost 4 bases and J lost 0 bases. CDR1 and CDR2 from the germline V gene are SGHRS and YFSETQ. The CDR3 contains 14 residues. The DNA for the CDR3 is TGCGCCAGCAGCGGGACTAGAAGCACAGATACGCAGTATTTT. Amino acid sequence: CASSGTRSTDTQYF.

This chain links TRBV28 with TRBJ1-2; 8 nucleotides agree with TRBD1. The CDR3 consists of 14 residues. With V trimmed by 6 bases and J by 4 bases, 7 bases remained unmatched. CDR1 is MDHEN and CDR2 is SYDVKM in the germline V gene. This CDR3 reads CASSRPGGGYGYTF. CDR3 DNA: TGTGCCAGCAGCCGCCCAGGGGGCGGCTATGGCTACACCTTC.

The rearrangement uses TRBV18 and TRBJ1-2; unclear D gene. The CDR3 runs to 14 residues. Looked up from germline, CDR1 is KGHSH and CDR2 is LQKENI. The V and J ends lost 6 bases and 8 bases respectively, with 19 bases between them. CDR3 DNA sequence: TGTGCCAGCTCCACGGGGAGAACGGGTATAGGCTACACCTTC. Translating it yields CASSTGRTGIGYTF.

The gene calls are TRBV6-5 and TRBJ2-7, with 9 bases identical to TRBD1. This CDR3 has 14 residues. Germline CDR1 MNHEY, CDR2 SVGAGI. Trimming removed 5 bases from V and 7 bases from J; junction bases left unmatched: 9. Here the CDR3 DNA reads TGTGCCAGCAGTACGGGGACAGGGAGAGGAGAGCAGTACTTC. It is translated as CASSTGTGRGEQYF.

CDR3 in DNA: TGTGCCAGCAGCTTACTACAGGGTGCTAACTATGGCTACACCTTC. This sequence encodes CASSLLQGANYGYTF. This rearrangement joins TRBV7-2 to TRBJ1-2; weak D call: TRBD1 (6 bases). Trimming stripped 2 bases from V and 0 bases from J, with 10 bases between. The CDR3 totals 15 residues. Germline loops: CDR1 SGHTA, CDR2 FQGNSA. Using reference TRBV7-2 and TRBJ1-2 for the parts outside the CDR3, the full variable domain is GAGVSQSPSNKVTEKGKDVELRCDPISGHTALYWYRQSLGQGLEFLIYFQGNSAPDKSGLPSDRFSAERTGGSVSTLTIQRTQQEDSAVYLCASSLLQGANYGYTFGSGTRLTVV.

This clone occurred once. This chain links TRBV30 with TRBJ2-7; D may be TRBD2 (5 bases). V lost 3 bases to trimming and J lost 0 bases, with 9 bases between them. Germline CDR1 reads GTSNPN; CDR2 reads SVGIG (reference sequence). This CDR3 contains 13 residues. In DNA, the CDR3 is TGTGCCTGGAGAGGACTGCCCTCCTACGAGCAGTACTTC. It encodes CAWRGLPSYEQYF.

The count of this clone is one. The rearrangement links TRBV6-1 to TRBJ1-1; unclear D gene. The CDR3 extends over 13 amino acids. V was shortened by 2 bases and J by 1 base, with 5 bases between the two germline ends. From germline, CDR1 is MNHNS and CDR2 SASEGT. The CDR3 spells CASSETGNTEAFF. CDR3 bases: TGTGCCAGCAGTGAAACGGGGAACACTGAAGCTTTCTTT.

The chain has TRBV5-6 and TRBJ1-5; D may be TRBD1 (6 bases). Germline V gene data show CDR1 as SGHDT and CDR2 as YYEEEE. There are 17 residues in the CDR3. The V gene lost 3 bases and the J gene lost 1 base, with 17 bases spanning the gap. The CDR3 is CASSSSYREGSNQPQHF. The CDR3 nucleotides read TGTGCCAGCAGCTCTTCGTACAGGGAAGGCAGCAATCAGCCCCAGCATTTT.

V gene TRBV3-1 (or the pseudogene TRBV3-2) combines with J gene TRBJ2-7; a possible D gene is TRBD1 (5 bases). The CDR3 covers 12 residues. In germline, CDR1 is LGHDT, CDR2 YNNKEL (reference sequence). V lost 1 base, J lost 7 bases, and 8 bases lay in between. DNA for the CDR3: TGTGCCAGCAGCCAAGGGACAAGAGAGCAGTACTTC. It encodes CASSQGTREQYF.

The J gene is TRBJ2-3, the V gene TRBV11-2, with 8 bases identical to TRBD2. J gave up 5 bases and V 2 bases, and 9 bases lay outside the gene matches. The CDR3 totals 16 residues. Germline loops: CDR1 SGHAT, CDR2 FQNNGV. The CDR3: CASSLRAGRAKDTQYF. In DNA, the CDR3 is TGTGCCAGCAGCTTACGGGCCGGGAGGGCCAAAGATACGCAGTATTTT. The full variable domain, completed using reference TRBV11-2 and TRBJ2-3, is EAGVAQSPRYKIIEKRQSVAFWCNPISGHATLYWYQQILGQGPKLLIQFQNNGVVDDSQLPKDRFSAERLKGVDSTLKIQPAKLEDSAVYLCASSLRAGRAKDTQYFGPGTRLTVL.

The chain couples TRBV30 to TRBJ1-2; TRBD1 might be the D (5 bases). The germline CDR1 and CDR2 sequences are GTSNPN and SVGIG (reference sequence). The CDR3 is 12 residues long. Deletions cut 7 bases from V and 6 bases from J, with 15 bases between. The CDR3 protein is CASLRDSHGYTF. DNA for the CDR3: TGTGCCTCCCTCCGGGACTCTCATGGCTACACCTTC. Using reference TRBV30 and TRBJ1-2 for the parts outside the CDR3, the full variable domain is SQTIHQWPATLVQPVGSPLSLECTVEGTSNPNLYWYRQAAGRGLQLLFYSVGIGQISSEVPQNLSASRPQDRQFILSSKKLLLSDSGFYLCASLRDSHGYTFGSGTRLTVV.

The chain employs TRBV7-2 and TRBJ1-2, with D tentatively TRBD1 (6 bases). Germline CDR1 is SGHTA and CDR2 is FQGNSA. The CDR3 consists of 14 residues. V was clipped by 1 base and J by 5 bases, with 11 bases between them. CDR3 DNA: TGTGCCAGCAGCTTAGGGTCAGGGGAATATGGCTACACCTTC. Its protein product is CASSLGSGEYGYTF.

This clone showed up just once. The chain combines TRBV12-1 with TRBJ2-3; the table's D call of TRBD2 was not tested on the DNA. TRBV12-1 is a pseudogene locus. The CDR3 covers 18 residues. This chain's CDR3 is CASSSARLAGGRGDTQYF. DNA of the CDR3: TGTGCCAGCAGCTCCGCCCGACTAGCGGGGGGGCGTGGAGATACGCAGTATTTT.

This chain links TRBV2 with TRBJ1-2, with D tentatively TRBD1 (5 bases). CDR3 length: 13 amino acids. V was cut by 7 bases and J by 4 bases, with 13 bases left in between. The V gene's germline CDR1 is SNHLY and CDR2 FYNNEI. The CDR3 coding sequence is TGTGCCAGCAAACAGGACGGCAGCTATGGCTACACCTTC. Translated: CASKQDGSYGYTF. Variable domain in full (rest from reference TRBV2 and TRBJ1-2): EPEVTQTPSHQVTQMGQEVILRCVPISNHLYFYWYRQILGQKVEFLVSFYNNEISEKSEIFDDQFSVERPDGSNFTLKIRSTKLEDSAMYFCASKQDGSYGYTFGSGTRLTVV.

The chain carries TRBV4-1 and TRBJ1-6; D might be TRBD1 (5 bases). CDR1 and CDR2 (germline): MGHRA, YSYEKL. The CDR3 runs to 17 residues. Trimming removed 3 bases at V and 4 bases at J, with 16 bases between. The CDR3 is CASSQWGRDNYNSPLHF. For the CDR3, the DNA is TGCGCCAGCAGCCAGTGGGGGAGGGATAATTATAATTCACCCCTCCACTTT.